The 20 T cell receptor beta chains presented below share a single source sample, sequenced in a study of vaccination and CD4 T cells after COVID-19. The antigens for these receptors are not known. Treatment indicated: approximately 10-day PBMC culture with coronavirus spike peptide pools or control peptides (ViraFEST assay). Sequenced with the Oncomine TCR Beta short-read assay was DNA taken from cultured CD4+ T cells. In TCRdb, the PCR reads were re-called with MiXCR into one record per CDR3 protein. The repertoire consists of 9,500 to 15,000 distinct CDR3 sequences, with around 40% occurring once and the leading ten covering 18%. Sequencing was done on a sample of cultured CD4+ T cells from blood. These receptors originate from a human donor with COVID-19.

Here the CDR3 DNA reads TGTGCCAGCAGCCGAAGGACAGCCTACGAGCAGTACTTC. Protein sequence: CASSRRTAYEQYF. The chain combines TRBV7-9 with TRBJ2-7; D is perhaps TRBD1 (6 bases). Trimming removed 5 bases from V and 2 bases from J, with 10 bases in between. In germline, CDR1 is SEHNR, CDR2 FQNEAQ (reference sequence). The CDR3 has 13 amino acids.

Written as DNA, the CDR3 is TGTGCCAGCAGTCCGTGCCTGGAGGAGACCCAGTACTTC. Protein product: CASSPCLEETQYF. The chain carries TRBV6-8 and TRBJ2-5, with D unclear. V was trimmed by 5 bases and J by 5 bases, leaving 12 bases between them. This CDR3 contains 13 residues. Per germline, CDR1 MNHGY and CDR2 SAAAGT.

This clonotype was seen a handful of times. The rearrangement joins TRBV19 to TRBJ1-5; TRBD1 matches at 7 bases. V was pared by 4 bases and J by 0 bases, with 18 bases of the junction left unmatched. Germline lookup yields CDR1 LNHDA and CDR2 SQIVND (reference sequence). The CDR3 consists of 20 residues. The CDR3: CASSSGPPRGGSRSNQPQHF. The CDR3, as DNA: TGTGCCAGTAGTAGTGGGCCCCCCAGGGGGGGGTCTCGTAGCAATCAGCCCCAGCATTTT.

The rearrangement links TRBV18 to TRBJ1-5, with TRBD1 as a possible D gene (6 bases). The CDR3 covers 12 residues. Germline V gene sequence: CDR1 KGHSH, CDR2 LQKENI. V was cut by 8 bases and J by 4 bases, with 9 bases left in between. The CDR3 here is CASRDTNQPQHF. CDR3 sequence (DNA): TGTGCCAGCCGGGACACTAATCAGCCCCAGCATTTT.

This clonotype was recorded only once. This sequence joins TRBV7-8 and TRBJ2-3, with D possibly TRBD2 on 6 matching bases. Germline-derived CDR1 and CDR2 are SGHVS and FQNEAQ. This CDR3 comprises 13 residues. Trimming stripped 9 bases from V and 4 bases from J, with 14 bases between. CDR3 region: CASSGLTSDTQYF. CDR3 in DNA: TGTGCCAGTTCGGGACTGACTTCAGATACGCAGTATTTT.

Remarks on this clonotype: The junction does not match germline at one end; this may be a read error. The CDR3 nucleotides read TGTGCCACCAGTTACTCGAGTCTGGGGAGCTACGAGCAGTACTTC. Protein product: CATSYSSLGSYEQYF. The genes are TRBV6-5 and TRBJ2-7, with D possibly matching TRBD2 (5 bases). Per the germline V gene, CDR1 is MNHEY and CDR2 is SVGAGI. This CDR3 has 15 residues.

This chain links TRBV20-1 with TRBJ2-7, with D tentatively TRBD2 (5 bases). Trimming removed 0 bases at V and 7 bases at J, with 13 bases between. This CDR3 has 13 residues. Germline V gene lookup returns CDR1 DFQATT and CDR2 SNEGSKA (reference sequence). CDR3 sequence: CSARDRSSGEQYF. CDR3 nucleotides: TGCAGTGCTAGAGATCGATCATCGGGGGAGCAGTACTTC.

By sample share, this clonotype is medium-sized. The J gene is TRBJ1-4, the V gene TRBV19; 8 bases align to TRBD1. V was clipped by 5 bases and J by 11 bases; unmatched bases: 10. The CDR3 sequence is 14 residues long. CDR1 LNHDA and CDR2 SQIVND come from the germline V gene (reference sequence). The CDR3 protein is CASSPTGTGGKLFF. CDR3 nucleotide sequence: TGTGCCAGTAGTCCCACCGGGACAGGTGGGAAACTGTTTTTT.

This clonotype was seen a handful of times. J is TRBJ1-2 and V is TRBV6-1, with D unresolved. Germline CDR1 and CDR2: MNHNS and SASEGT. This CDR3 has 15 amino acids. Trimming took 8 bases from V and 4 from J, leaving 20 bases between them. CDR3 loop: CASQPEGPALYGYTF. The CDR3 nucleotides are TGTGCCAGCCAACCGGAGGGCCCAGCGCTCTATGGCTACACCTTC.

The chain employs TRBV4-1 and TRBJ1-1, with D uncertain. This CDR3 is 15 amino acids long. CDR1 is MGHRA, CDR2 YSYEKL, per germline. Trimming shortened V by 3 bases and J by 1 base, and 12 bases separated the two germline ends. The CDR3 bases are TGCGCCAGCAGCCAGGGCTACCTAGGGAACACTGAAGCTTTCTTT. Protein: CASSQGYLGNTEAFF.

This clonotype was counted between two and nine times. The gene calls are TRBV27 and TRBJ2-2; tentatively, D is TRBD2 (6 bases). This CDR3 is 15 amino acids long. The germline V gene encodes CDR1 MNHEY and CDR2 SMNVEV (reference sequence). V dropped 3 bases and J dropped 1 base, with 9 bases sitting between them. CDR3 protein: CASSFWGVNTGELFF. The CDR3 DNA is TGTGCCAGCAGTTTCTGGGGGGTGAACACCGGGGAGCTGTTTTTT.

The chain couples TRBV18 to TRBJ1-5; D uncertain. The CDR3 has 12 amino acids. Germline V gives CDR1 KGHSH, CDR2 LQKENI. The V and J ends lost 0 bases and 6 bases respectively, with 3 bases between them. In nucleotides, the CDR3 is TGTGCCAGCTCACCACCGGGTCAGCCCCAGCATTTT. Its translation is CASSPPGQPQHF.

This chain uses TRBV7-2 with TRBJ1-6; D remains ambiguous. Germline V gene lookup returns CDR1 SGHTA and CDR2 FQGNSA. The CDR3 is made up of 14 amino acids. V was trimmed by 5 bases and J by 7 bases, leaving 12 bases between them. DNA for the CDR3: TGTGCCAGCAGCCAGCGACAATGGAATTCACCCCTCCACTTT. Its protein is CASSQRQWNSPLHF. The variable domain in full, completed from reference TRBV7-2 and TRBJ1-6, reads GAGVSQSPSNKVTEKGKDVELRCDPISGHTALYWYRQSLGQGLEFLIYFQGNSAPDKSGLPSDRFSAERTGGSVSTLTIQRTQQEDSAVYLCASSQRQWNSPLHFGNGTRLTVT.

V gene TRBV5-1 combines with J gene TRBJ1-3; D is unclear. In germline, CDR1 is SGHRS, CDR2 YFSETQ. V lost 4 bases and J 0 bases, leaving 8 bases between the germline ends. The CDR3 is made up of 14 amino acids. The CDR3 coding sequence is TGCGCCAGCAGCGCCACCAGCTCTGGAAACACCATATATTTT. Encoded protein: CASSATSSGNTIYF.

This clonotype was detected only a few times. The V gene is TRBV5-1, the J gene TRBJ2-1; 8 bases are a match to TRBD1. V dropped 0 bases and J dropped 7; count of bases not matched to a gene: 0. Germline lookup yields CDR1 SGHRS and CDR2 YFSETQ. The CDR3 runs to 13 residues. The CDR3 region is CASSLGQGNEQFF. For the CDR3, the DNA is TGCGCCAGCAGCTTGGGACAGGGGAATGAGCAGTTCTTC.

This clonotype was seen once. The chain couples TRBV6-1 to TRBJ2-7, with 11 bases fitting TRBD1. The CDR3 covers 16 residues. CDR1 and CDR2 (germline): MNHNS, SASEGT. The junction had 6 bases not matched to a gene; V was cut back by 2 bases and J by 3 bases. As DNA, the CDR3 is TGTGCCAGCAGTGAAATCGGGGGGACAGGGGGCTACGAGCAGTACTTC. This sequence encodes CASSEIGGTGGYEQYF.

The chain carries TRBV6-1 and TRBJ2-7, with 8 bases aligning to TRBD1. The CDR3 extends over 14 amino acids. Losses at the gene ends were 6 bases for V and 1 base for J; bases not matched to a gene: 5. Germline CDR1 is MNHNS and CDR2 is SASEGT. In nucleotides, the CDR3 is TGTGCCAGCAGACCCCGGGACAGGTCCTACGAGCAGTACTTC. Protein sequence: CASRPRDRSYEQYF.

This clonotype showed up just a few times. This chain links TRBV19 with TRBJ1-5, with TRBD1 identical over 9 bases. Germline lookup yields CDR1 LNHDA and CDR2 SQIVND (reference sequence). V lost 8 bases and J lost 5; bases outside the gene matches: 7. The CDR3 contains 14 residues. DNA of the CDR3: TGTGCCAGTGTCGATGGGACAGGGTATCAGCCCCAGCATTTT. Translating gives CASVDGTGYQPQHF.

This chain uses TRBV28 with TRBJ2-4; D remains ambiguous. The V and J ends lost 6 bases and 5 bases respectively, with 8 bases between them. CDR3 length: 12 residues. Germline loops: CDR1 MDHEN, CDR2 SYDVKM. The CDR3 protein is CASSLTQNIQYF. DNA for the CDR3: TGTGCCAGCAGCTTGACCCAAAACATTCAGTACTTC.

The chain joins TRBV30 to TRBJ1-1, with D tentatively TRBD1 (5 bases). The CDR3 covers 12 residues. In germline, CDR1 is GTSNPN, CDR2 SVGIG (reference sequence). V lost 8 bases, J lost 5 bases, and 15 bases lay in between. CDR3 region: CAHSGWSTEAFF. CDR3 coding DNA: TGTGCCCACTCAGGGTGGAGTACTGAAGCTTTCTTT.